The table lists the clone carrying this T cell receptor beta chain with many counts. Its antigen is undetermined. A second PCR of roughly 6 to 12 cycles used a sample-barcoded 5' primer and a J-beta primer mix. TCRdb re-called the 5' RACE reads with MiXCR, one entry per CDR3 protein. Of around 800,000 distinct CDR3 sequences in the sample, about 48% were seen once. The sample originates from a study of blood T cells in healthy people across ages. About the research overall: Capture via template switching afforded approximately one barcoded beta molecule per two T cells.

Study-wide points: Diversity estimates drawn from one million T cells were deemed underestimates.

The draw of peripheral blood yielded approximately 10 milliliters from each donor. RNA extraction gave at least 5.5 micrograms of total RNA per sample. The TCR comes from a man older than 75 in good health. The sample was blood.

The CDR3 here is CSVGDRGQNYGYTF. The CDR3 region has the DNA TGCAGCGTTGGGGACAGGGGGCAAAACTATGGCTACACCTTC. The V call is TRBV29-1, the J call TRBJ1-2; 12 bases are shared with TRBD1. CDR3 size: 14 residues. The V segment lost 4 bases and the J segment 2 bases; nucleotides outside the gene matches: 2. Germline V lookup: CDR1 SQVTM, CDR2 ANQGSEA.